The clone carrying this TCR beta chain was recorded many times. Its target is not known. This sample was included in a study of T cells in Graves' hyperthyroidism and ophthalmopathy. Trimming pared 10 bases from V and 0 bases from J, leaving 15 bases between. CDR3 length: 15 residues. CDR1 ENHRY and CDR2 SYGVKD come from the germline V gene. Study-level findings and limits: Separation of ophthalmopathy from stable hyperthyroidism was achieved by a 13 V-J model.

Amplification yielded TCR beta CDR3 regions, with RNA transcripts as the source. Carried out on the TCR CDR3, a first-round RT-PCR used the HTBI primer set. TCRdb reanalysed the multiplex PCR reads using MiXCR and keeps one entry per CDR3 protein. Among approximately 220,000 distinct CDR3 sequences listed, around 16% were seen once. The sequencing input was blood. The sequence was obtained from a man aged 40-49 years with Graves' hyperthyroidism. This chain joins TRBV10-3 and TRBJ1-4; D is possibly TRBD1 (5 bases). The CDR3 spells CATHDGGATNEKLFF. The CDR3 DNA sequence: TGTGCCACCCACGACGGGGGAGCAACTAATGAAAAACTGTTTTTT.